This is a list of T cell receptor beta chains from one sample in a study of T cell repertoires in ileal Crohn's disease. This table comes from immunoSEQ multiplex PCR, and its TCRdb copy is limited to in-frame clones, with some not included. The profile covers approximately 30,000 clones, with around 77% appearing a single time and over 15% taken by the ten largest. Sequenced sample: ileal tissue. Source of these receptors: an adult with Crohn's disease. Each CDR3 is given with its conserved first and last residue. Fields, in order: V gene, D gene, clone size, J gene, CDR3 protein, CDR3 DNA. D genes are given only for firm matches. Clone sizes are given selectively: once, few, many, or a class where the clone is expanded.

v_gene: TRBV4-1
d_gene: NA
abundance: NA
j_gene: TRBJ2-7
CDR3aa: CASSQAVFYEQYF
CDR3nt: TGCGCCAGCAGCCAAGCCGTCTTCTACGAGCAGTACTTC

v_gene: TRBV6-5
d_gene: NA
abundance: NA
j_gene: TRBJ2-1
CDR3aa: CASRGGGGDNEQFF
CDR3nt: TGTGCCAGCAGGGGCGGGGGCGGAGACAATGAGCAGTTCTTC

v_gene: TRBV7-3
d_gene: NA
abundance: NA
j_gene: TRBJ2-3
CDR3aa: CASSLRLATDTQYF
CDR3nt: TGTGCCAGCAGCTTACGGCTAGCGACAGATACGCAGTATTTT

v_gene: TRBV30
d_gene: NA
abundance: NA
j_gene: TRBJ1-6
CDR3aa: CAWSLRGSPLHF
CDR3nt: TGTGCCTGGAGTCTCAGGGGTTCACCCCTCCACTTT

v_gene: TRBV27
d_gene: TRBD2
abundance: NA
j_gene: TRBJ2-1
CDR3aa: CASSPARTSGRNEQFF
CDR3nt: TGTGCCAGCAGTCCCGCCAGGACTAGCGGGAGGAATGAGCAGTTCTTC

v_gene: TRBV19
d_gene: NA
abundance: NA
j_gene: TRBJ2-1
CDR3aa: CASSMGDNEQFF
CDR3nt: TGTGCCAGTAGTATGGGAGACAATGAGCAGTTCTTC

v_gene: TRBV15
d_gene: NA
abundance: NA
j_gene: TRBJ1-5
CDR3aa: CATSTGWGRNQPQHF
CDR3nt: TGTGCCACCAGCACGGGGTGGGGGCGTAATCAGCCCCAGCATTTT

v_gene: TRBV7-9
d_gene: NA
abundance: NA
j_gene: TRBJ1-6
CDR3aa: CASSSPPTTGGYSPLHF
CDR3nt: TGTGCCAGCAGCTCCCCCCCAACGACAGGCGGCTATTCACCCCTCCACTTT

v_gene: TRBV5-4
d_gene: TRBD1
abundance: NA
j_gene: TRBJ2-1
CDR3aa: CASSQRTGYEQFF
CDR3nt: TGTGCCAGCAGCCAAAGGACAGGGTATGAGCAGTTCTTC

v_gene: TRBV5-1
d_gene: TRBD2
abundance: NA
j_gene: TRBJ2-1
CDR3aa: CASSPGLAGKYNEQFF
CDR3nt: TGCGCCAGCAGCCCCGGACTAGCGGGGAAATACAATGAGCAGTTCTTC

v_gene: TRBV7-2
d_gene: NA
abundance: NA
j_gene: TRBJ2-7
CDR3aa: CASRGAGPSNLQYF
CDR3nt: TGTGCCAGCAGAGGGGCAGGGCCCTCAAATCTGCAGTACTTC

v_gene: TRBV5-1
d_gene: NA
abundance: NA
j_gene: TRBJ2-7
CDR3aa: CASSPSYEQYF
CDR3nt: TGCGCCAGCAGCCCTTCCTACGAGCAGTACTTC

v_gene: TRBV5-1
d_gene: TRBD1
abundance: NA
j_gene: TRBJ2-5
CDR3aa: CASSFGTGGPQETQYF
CDR3nt: TGCGCCAGCAGCTTCGGGACAGGGGGCCCCCAAGAGACCCAGTACTTC

v_gene: TRBV19
d_gene: NA
abundance: NA
j_gene: TRBJ1-2
CDR3aa: CASKGNGWSYGYTF
CDR3nt: TGTGCCAGTAAAGGTAACGGTTGGAGCTATGGCTACACCTTC

v_gene: TRBV2
d_gene: NA
abundance: NA
j_gene: TRBJ1-6
CDR3aa: CASTRTVVPNSPLHF
CDR3nt: TGTGCCAGCACAAGGACAGTTGTCCCTAATTCACCCCTCCACTTT

v_gene: TRBV9
d_gene: TRBD2
abundance: NA
j_gene: TRBJ2-2
CDR3aa: CASSKTSGGVGTGELFF
CDR3nt: TGTGCCAGCAGCAAGACTAGCGGGGGGGTTGGCACCGGGGAGCTGTTTTTT

v_gene: TRBV5-4
d_gene: NA
abundance: NA
j_gene: TRBJ2-7
CDR3aa: CASSWRGQNEQYF
CDR3nt: TGTGCCAGCAGCTGGAGGGGACAGAACGAGCAGTACTTC

v_gene: TRBV4-2
d_gene: NA
abundance: NA
j_gene: TRBJ1-3
CDR3aa: CASSLGQFSGNTIYF
CDR3nt: TGTGCCAGCAGCCTAGGACAGTTTTCCGGAAACACCATATATTTT

v_gene: TRBV2
d_gene: NA
abundance: NA
j_gene: TRBJ1-2
CDR3aa: CASRRRQGGTNYGYTF
CDR3nt: TGTGCCAGCAGGCGCCGCCAAGGGGGAACTAACTATGGCTACACCTTC

v_gene: TRBV28
d_gene: TRBD2
abundance: NA
j_gene: TRBJ2-5
CDR3aa: CASSSSGGDTQYF
CDR3nt: TGTGCCAGCAGCTCTAGCGGGGGAGACACCCAGTACTTC

v_gene: TRBV6-5
d_gene: TRBD1
abundance: NA
j_gene: TRBJ2-7
CDR3aa: CASKPTGPLSEQYF
CDR3nt: TGTGCCAGCAAACCGACAGGGCCCCTCTCCGAGCAGTACTTC

v_gene: TRBV2
d_gene: TRBD1
abundance: NA
j_gene: TRBJ1-4
CDR3aa: CASSEDRISTNEKLFF
CDR3nt: TGTGCCAGCAGTGAGGACAGGATTTCAACTAATGAAAAACTGTTTTTT

v_gene: TRBV6-5
d_gene: TRBD1
abundance: NA
j_gene: TRBJ1-2
CDR3aa: CASSLRQGVFYGYTF
CDR3nt: TGTGCCAGCAGTCTAAGACAGGGGGTTTTCTATGGCTACACCTTC

v_gene: TRBV19
d_gene: NA
abundance: NA
j_gene: TRBJ2-1
CDR3aa: CASSIDRVAGYNEQFF
CDR3nt: TGTGCCAGTAGTATAGATCGAGTAGCCGGCTACAATGAGCAGTTCTTC

v_gene: TRBV7-2
d_gene: TRBD2
abundance: few
j_gene: TRBJ2-7
CDR3aa: CASSLEIAGGYEQYF
CDR3nt: TGTGCCAGCAGCTTGGAAATAGCGGGGGGCTACGAGCAGTACTTC

v_gene: TRBV5-4
d_gene: TRBD2
abundance: NA
j_gene: TRBJ2-3
CDR3aa: CASSFPNAAGGATDTQYF
CDR3nt: TGTGCCAGCAGCTTCCCAAACGCAGCGGGAGGAGCCACAGATACGCAGTATTTT

v_gene: TRBV11-2
d_gene: TRBD1
abundance: NA
j_gene: TRBJ1-1
CDR3aa: CASTPGDRVNTEAFF
CDR3nt: TGTGCCAGCACCCCGGGGGACAGGGTGAACACTGAAGCTTTCTTT

v_gene: TRBV5-1
d_gene: NA
abundance: NA
j_gene: TRBJ2-5
CDR3aa: CASSLGQERETQYF
CDR3nt: TGCGCCAGCAGCTTGGGACAGGAGCGAGAGACCCAGTACTTC

v_gene: TRBV5-4
d_gene: NA
abundance: NA
j_gene: TRBJ2-3
CDR3aa: CASRSGGTGFSLSTDTQYF
CDR3nt: TGTGCCAGCAGATCGGGGGGGACAGGGTTTTCCCTAAGCACAGATACGCAGTATTTT

v_gene: TRBV7-2
d_gene: NA
abundance: NA
j_gene: TRBJ1-1
CDR3aa: CASSPPGHRKAFF
CDR3nt: TGTGCCAGCAGCCCCCCGGGACACCGTAAAGCTTTCTTT

v_gene: TRBV7-2
d_gene: NA
abundance: NA
j_gene: TRBJ2-5
CDR3aa: CASSPPSETQYF
CDR3nt: TGTGCCAGCAGCCCCCCGTCAGAGACCCAGTACTTC

v_gene: TRBV5-1
d_gene: NA
abundance: NA
j_gene: TRBJ1-1
CDR3aa: CASSRNQGMEAFF
CDR3nt: TGCGCCAGCAGCCGGAATCAGGGGATGGAAGCTTTCTTT

v_gene: TRBV6-4
d_gene: TRBD1
abundance: NA
j_gene: TRBJ2-7
CDR3aa: CASNTSGQVYEQYF
CDR3nt: TGTGCCAGCAACACTTCGGGACAGGTCTACGAGCAGTACTTC

v_gene: TRBV19
d_gene: TRBD1
abundance: once
j_gene: TRBJ2-7
CDR3aa: CASSKGTATHYEQYF
CDR3nt: TGTGCCAGTAGTAAGGGGACAGCGACGCACTACGAGCAGTACTTC

v_gene: TRBV30
d_gene: TRBD1
abundance: NA
j_gene: TRBJ1-1
CDR3aa: CASDRGQPNTEAFF
CDR3nt: TGTGCCTCTGACAGGGGCCAACCTAACACTGAAGCTTTCTTT

v_gene: TRBV5-6
d_gene: NA
abundance: NA
j_gene: TRBJ2-3
CDR3aa: CASSLGVGAESTDTQYF
CDR3nt: TGTGCCAGCAGCTTGGGGGTAGGCGCGGAAAGCACAGATACGCAGTATTTT

v_gene: TRBV7-6
d_gene: TRBD2
abundance: NA
j_gene: TRBJ2-5
CDR3aa: CASSLQAGAETQYF
CDR3nt: TGTGCCAGCAGCTTACAAGCGGGGGCAGAGACCCAGTACTTC

v_gene: TRBV5-1
d_gene: NA
abundance: NA
j_gene: TRBJ2-3
CDR3aa: CASSLGGQGRTDTQYF
CDR3nt: TGCGCCAGCAGCTTGGGGGGTCAGGGGCGTACAGATACGCAGTATTTT

v_gene: TRBV9
d_gene: NA
abundance: NA
j_gene: TRBJ2-3
CDR3aa: CASSSGGGQGTDTQYF
CDR3nt: TGTGCCAGCAGTTCCGGCGGGGGACAGGGCACAGATACGCAGTATTTT

v_gene: TRBV30
d_gene: NA
abundance: NA
j_gene: TRBJ1-2
CDR3aa: CAWSPGFNYGYTF
CDR3nt: TGTGCCTGGAGTCCGGGGTTTAACTATGGCTACACCTTC

v_gene: TRBV27
d_gene: NA
abundance: NA
j_gene: TRBJ1-6
CDR3aa: CASRWTDYNSPLHF
CDR3nt: TGTGCCAGCAGGTGGACAGACTATAATTCACCCCTCCACTTT

v_gene: TRBV10-3
d_gene: TRBD2
abundance: NA
j_gene: TRBJ2-2
CDR3aa: CAITGGRRGTGELFF
CDR3nt: TGTGCCATCACCGGCGGGAGGCGGGGCACCGGGGAGCTGTTTTTT

v_gene: TRBV11-1
d_gene: NA
abundance: few
j_gene: TRBJ1-2
CDR3aa: CASSPLRTSGYTF
CDR3nt: TGTGCCAGCAGCCCACTACGGACAAGTGGCTACACCTTC

v_gene: TRBV5-4
d_gene: TRBD2
abundance: NA
j_gene: TRBJ2-7
CDR3aa: CASSSGGLAGSYEQYF
CDR3nt: TGTGCCAGCAGCTCTGGGGGGCTAGCGGGATCCTACGAGCAGTACTTC

v_gene: TRBV7-9
d_gene: TRBD1
abundance: NA
j_gene: TRBJ1-2
CDR3aa: CASSSIGQASYGYTF
CDR3nt: TGTGCCAGCAGCTCAATCGGACAGGCGTCATATGGCTACACCTTC

v_gene: TRBV7-2
d_gene: NA
abundance: NA
j_gene: TRBJ1-1
CDR3aa: CASSLGAGILNTEAFF
CDR3nt: TGTGCCAGCAGCTTAGGAGCAGGAATTCTGAACACTGAAGCTTTCTTT

v_gene: TRBV14
d_gene: TRBD1
abundance: NA
j_gene: TRBJ1-2
CDR3aa: CASSPRDRRQNGYTF
CDR3nt: TGTGCCAGCAGCCCCCGGGACAGGAGGCAGAATGGCTACACCTTC

v_gene: TRBV6-1
d_gene: NA
abundance: NA
j_gene: TRBJ2-4
CDR3aa: CASSLKWGANIQYF
CDR3nt: TGTGCCAGCAGTCTAAAATGGGGAGCCAACATTCAGTACTTC

v_gene: TRBV4-1
d_gene: NA
abundance: NA
j_gene: TRBJ1-2
CDR3aa: CASSQDIRGSGYGYTF
CDR3nt: TGCGCCAGCAGCCAAGATATTCGGGGAAGCGGCTATGGCTACACCTTC